These 7 T cell receptor beta chains share one sample of origin, sequenced in a study of blood T cell repertoires in COVID-19. Here immunoSEQ multiplex PCR was the method, and the copy in TCRdb shows in-frame clones only, minus some. The sample holds tens of thousands of clones, under 90% seen once. The material sequenced was peripheral blood. Receptor source: a man in his fifties with COVID-19, enrolled during active disease.

A single count supports this clone. The V call is TRBV3-1 (or the pseudogene TRBV3-2), the J call TRBJ2-7; no clear D. Germline values: CDR1 LGHDT, CDR2 YNNKEL (reference sequence). CDR3 size: 12 residues. V was clipped by 4 bases and J by 7 bases, with 11 bases between them. The CDR3 nucleotides read TGTGCCAGCAGCCCGCGTGGTGGTGAGCAGTACTTC. Translated, it gives CASSPRGGEQYF.

The chain is built from TRBV18 and TRBJ1-2; a weak D match, TRBD1 (5 bases). The CDR3 extends over 15 amino acids. Germline assignment: CDR1 KGHSH and CDR2 LQKENI. The V end lost 5 bases, the J end lost 4 bases, and 17 bases lay between the germline ends. In DNA form, the CDR3 reads TGTGCCAGCTCAGCAGGGAATAACTTGGGCTATGGCTACACCTTC. Its translation: CASSAGNNLGYGYTF.

V usage is TRBV30 and J usage is TRBJ2-7; TRBD1 agrees at 7 bases. The CDR3 extends over 15 amino acids. The junction had 13 bases not matched to a gene; V was cut back by 5 bases and J by 3 bases. The germline CDR1 and CDR2 sequences are GTSNPN and SVGIG (reference sequence). This CDR3 is CAWAHFEGAGYEQYF. The CDR3 DNA is TGTGCCTGGGCCCACTTCGAGGGGGCGGGCTACGAGCAGTACTTC. Combining the CDR3 with reference TRBV30 and TRBJ2-7 gives the whole variable domain SQTIHQWPATLVQPVGSPLSLECTVEGTSNPNLYWYRQAAGRGLQLLFYSVGIGQISSEVPQNLSASRPQDRQFILSSKKLLLSDSGFYLCAWAHFEGAGYEQYFGPGTRLTVT.

The chain links TRBV7-9 to TRBJ2-1; TRBD2 matches 14 bases. CDR3 length: 15 amino acids. The junction had 4 bases not matched to a gene; V was cut back by 5 bases and J by 7 bases. Germline assignment: CDR1 SEHNR and CDR2 FQNEAQ (reference sequence). CDR3 sequence: CASSPRLAGGNEQFF. In DNA, the CDR3 is TGTGCCAGCAGCCCTAGACTAGCGGGGGGGAATGAGCAGTTCTTC.

The chain joins TRBV18 to TRBJ1-1; D gene unclear. The CDR3 sequence is 14 residues long. Germline loops: CDR1 KGHSH, CDR2 LQKENI. The germline V and J ends were trimmed by 5 bases and 1 base, with 11 bases remaining between them. DNA for the CDR3: TGTGCCAGCTCATCAGGATCAGGGAACACTGAAGCTTTCTTT. Translating gives CASSSGSGNTEAFF.

This CDR3 reads CASSVVSGGEAFF. In DNA, the CDR3 is TGTGCCAGCAGCGTAGTTAGCGGGGGTGAGGCTTTCTTT. This chain connects TRBV9 to TRBJ1-1; D possibly corresponds to TRBD1 (5 bases). V dropped 0 bases and J dropped 11 bases, with 14 bases sitting between them. Germline-derived CDR1 and CDR2 are SGDLS and YYNGEE. The CDR3 loop spans 13 amino acids.

V and J are TRBV6-5 and TRBJ2-3; no definite D call. The CDR3 is 11 amino acids. The V end was cut by 6 bases, the J end by 5 bases, with 6 bases between. Germline V gene data show CDR1 as MNHEY and CDR2 as SVGAGI. This CDR3 reads CASRARDTQYF. The CDR3 DNA sequence: TGTGCCAGCAGAGCCCGAGATACGCAGTATTTT.